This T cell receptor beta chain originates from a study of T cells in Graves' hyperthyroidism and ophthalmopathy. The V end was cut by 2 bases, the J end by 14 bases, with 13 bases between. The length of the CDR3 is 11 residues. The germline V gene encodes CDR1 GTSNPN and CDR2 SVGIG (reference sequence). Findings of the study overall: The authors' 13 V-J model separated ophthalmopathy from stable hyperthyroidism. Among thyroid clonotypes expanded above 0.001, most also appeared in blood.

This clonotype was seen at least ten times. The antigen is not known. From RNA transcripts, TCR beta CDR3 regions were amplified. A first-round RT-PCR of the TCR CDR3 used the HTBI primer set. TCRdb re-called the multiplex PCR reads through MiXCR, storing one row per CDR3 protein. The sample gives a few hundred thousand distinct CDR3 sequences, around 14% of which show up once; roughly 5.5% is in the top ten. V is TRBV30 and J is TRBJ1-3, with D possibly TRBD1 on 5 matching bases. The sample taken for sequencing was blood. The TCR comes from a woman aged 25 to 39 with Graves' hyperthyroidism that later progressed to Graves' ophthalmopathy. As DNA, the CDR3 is TGTGCCTGGAGTATGACGGGGGACCTATATTTT. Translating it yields CAWSMTGDLYF. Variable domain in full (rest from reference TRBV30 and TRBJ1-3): SQTIHQWPATLVQPVGSPLSLECTVEGTSNPNLYWYRQAAGRGLQLLFYSVGIGQISSEVPQNLSASRPQDRQFILSSKKLLLSDSGFYLCAWSMTGDLYFGEGSWLTVV.